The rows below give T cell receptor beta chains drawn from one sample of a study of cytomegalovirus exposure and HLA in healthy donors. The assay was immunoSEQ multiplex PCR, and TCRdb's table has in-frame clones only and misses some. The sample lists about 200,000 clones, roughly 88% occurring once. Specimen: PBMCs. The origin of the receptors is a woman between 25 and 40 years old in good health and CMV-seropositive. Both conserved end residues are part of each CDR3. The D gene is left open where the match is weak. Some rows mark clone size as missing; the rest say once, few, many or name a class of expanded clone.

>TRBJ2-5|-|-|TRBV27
TGTGCCAGCAGTTTAGTAGCGCGGGAGACCCAGTACTTC
CASSLVARETQYF
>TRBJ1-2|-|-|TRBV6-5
TGTGCCAGCAGTACAAGGGGTGGCTATGGCTACACCTTC
CASSTRGGYGYTF
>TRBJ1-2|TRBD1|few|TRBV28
TGTGCCAGCAGGGGGGATTTTGGGGACAGGACGGCCTATGGCTACACCTTC
CASRGDFGDRTAYGYTF
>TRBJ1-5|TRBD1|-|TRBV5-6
TGTGCCAGCAGCTTGATGGGACAGAATTATCAGCCCCAGCATTTT
CASSLMGQNYQPQHF
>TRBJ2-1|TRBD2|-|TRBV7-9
TGTGCCAGCAGCGCAATATTTACGGGAGGGATCAATGAGCAGTTCTTC
CASSAIFTGGINEQFF
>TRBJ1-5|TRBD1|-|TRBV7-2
TGTGCCAGCAGCCCGGGACAGACCTATCAGCCCCAGCATTTT
CASSPGQTYQPQHF
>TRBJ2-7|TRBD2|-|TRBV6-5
TGTGCCAGCAGTCCCAGGACTAGCGGGAACTACGAGCAGTACTTC
CASSPRTSGNYEQYF
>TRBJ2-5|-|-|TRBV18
TGTGCCAGCTCACCACGGGAGACGCAAGAGACCCAGTACTTC
CASSPRETQETQYF
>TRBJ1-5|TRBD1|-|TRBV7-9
TGTGCCAGCAGCTATTACGGGACAGGAGTAAATCAGCCCCAGCATTTT
CASSYYGTGVNQPQHF
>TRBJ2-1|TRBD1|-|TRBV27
TGTGCCAGCAGCCACCAGGGACAGACTTACAATGAGCAGTTCTTC
CASSHQGQTYNEQFF
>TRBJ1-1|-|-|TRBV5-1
TGCGCCAGCAGCTTGTCCTGGGGGGTGAACACTGAAGCTTTCTTT
CASSLSWGVNTEAFF
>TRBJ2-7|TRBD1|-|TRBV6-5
TGTGCCAGCAGTGAGACAGGGGGCGAGCAGTACTTC
CASSETGGEQYF
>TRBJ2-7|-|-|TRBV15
TGTGCCACTGCTGCTGGCGGAAAGAGTTGGGAGCAGTACTTC
CATAAGGKSWEQYF
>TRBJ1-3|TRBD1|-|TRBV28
TGTGCCAGCAATTCTTTTCCCGGGACAGCAGGAAACACCATATATTTT
CASNSFPGTAGNTIYF
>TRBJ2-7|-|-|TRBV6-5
TGTGCCAGCAGCCCCTGGGGGGATTCGTACGAGCAGTACTTC
CASSPWGDSYEQYF
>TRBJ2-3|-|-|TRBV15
TGTGCCACCAGCAGAGGACGAGGGAGCGGAACAGATACGCAGTATTTT
CATSRGRGSGTDTQYF
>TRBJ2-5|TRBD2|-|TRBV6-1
TGTGCCAGCAGTGAGGTACGGGCTAGCGGGGACCAAGAGACCCAGTACTTC
CASSEVRASGDQETQYF
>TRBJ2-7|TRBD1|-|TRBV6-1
TGTGCCAGCAGCAGACATACAGGGGACTACGAGCAGTACTTC
CASSRHTGDYEQYF
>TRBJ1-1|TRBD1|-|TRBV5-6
TGTGCCAGCAGCCTATGGACAGGGAGGAGTAACACTGAAGCTTTCTTT
CASSLWTGRSNTEAFF
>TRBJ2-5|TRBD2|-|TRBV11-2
TGTGCCAGCGCGGGGGGGACGCCGCAAGAGACCCAGTACTTC
CASAGGTPQETQYF
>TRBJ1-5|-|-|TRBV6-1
TGTGCCACGACGCGACAGCCAGCTAGCAATCAGCCCCAGCATTTT
CATTRQPASNQPQHF
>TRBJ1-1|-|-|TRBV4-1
TGCGCCAGCAGCCTCACCGGGACACAGAACACTGAAGCTTTCTTT
CASSLTGTQNTEAFF
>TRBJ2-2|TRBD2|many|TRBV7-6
TGTGCCAGCAGCCCCCTTGGGGGAGGGAGTACCGGGGAGCTGTTTTTT
CASSPLGGGSTGELFF
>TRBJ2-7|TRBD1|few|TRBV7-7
TGTGCTAGCAGCCCGGGACAGGGAAGCCCCTACGAGCAGTACTTC
CASSPGQGSPYEQYF
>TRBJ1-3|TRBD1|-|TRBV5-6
TGTGCCAGCAGCTTAGCAGGGGGCGGAAACACCATATATTTT
CASSLAGGGNTIYF
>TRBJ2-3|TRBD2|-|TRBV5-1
TGCGCCAGCAGCCCTGGGACTAGCGGGCGGTATGGGGATACGCAGTATTTT
CASSPGTSGRYGDTQYF
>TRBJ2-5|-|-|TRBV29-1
TGCAGCGTTGAACCAATGGGGGGTTTAGGGACCCAGTACTTC
CSVEPMGGLGTQYF
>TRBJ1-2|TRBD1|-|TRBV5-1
TGCGCCAGCAGCTTGAGGACAGGGGGCGCGGAGGGCTACACCTTC
CASSLRTGGAEGYTF
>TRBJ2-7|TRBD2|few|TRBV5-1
TGCGCCAGCAGCTCCGGGACTAGGGGTTACGAGCAGTACTTC
CASSSGTRGYEQYF
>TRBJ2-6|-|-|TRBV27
TGTGCCAGCAGTTTATTCAATTCTGGGGCCAACGTCCTGACTTTC
CASSLFNSGANVLTF
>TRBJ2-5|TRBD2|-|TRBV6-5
TGTGCCACCGCAAGGACTAGAGAGACCCAGTACTTC
CATARTRETQYF
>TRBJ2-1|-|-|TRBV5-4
TGTGCCAGCAGCTTGGGTGGTACAGCTATCTACAATGAGCAGTTCTTC
CASSLGGTAIYNEQFF
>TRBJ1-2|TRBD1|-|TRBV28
TGTGCCAGCAGTTCTCCGGGACAGGGAGGGGGCTACACCTTC
CASSSPGQGGGYTF
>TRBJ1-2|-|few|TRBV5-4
TGTGCCAGCAGCTCGTATGACAGTGCGGACTATGGCTACACCTTC
CASSSYDSADYGYTF
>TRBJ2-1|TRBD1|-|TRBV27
TGTGCCAGCAGACTTCGACAGGGGAGCTACAATGAGCAGTTCTTC
CASRLRQGSYNEQFF
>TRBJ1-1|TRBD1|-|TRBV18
TGTGCCAGCTCACCGTTGGGACCTGGACAGGTACACACTGAAGCTTTCTTT
CASSPLGPGQVHTEAFF
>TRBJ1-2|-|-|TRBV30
TGTGCCTGGAGTGTACTGGGGGCAGATTATGGCTACACCTTC
CAWSVLGADYGYTF
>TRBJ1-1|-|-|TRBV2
TGTGCCAGCAGGCCGGACTGGGACACTGAAGCTTTCTTT
CASRPDWDTEAFF
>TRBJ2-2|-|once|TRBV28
TGTGCCAGCAGTTCGGGGGGCCTTCGCACCGGGGAGCTGTTTTTT
CASSSGGLRTGELFF
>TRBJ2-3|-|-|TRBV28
TGTGCCAGCAGTTTACGTGGCGGTGGAGATACGCAGTATTTT
CASSLRGGGDTQYF
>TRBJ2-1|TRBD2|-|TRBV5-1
TGCGCCAGCAGCTCCAGCCTAGCGGGAGGAAATGAGCAGTTCTTC
CASSSSLAGGNEQFF
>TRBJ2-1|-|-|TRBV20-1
TGCAGTGCCAGGTCAGGAGGTGAGCAGTTCTTC
CSARSGGEQFF
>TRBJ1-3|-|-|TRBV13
TGTGCCAGCAGCCCCGCCCCAGGCTCTGGAAACACCATATATTTT
CASSPAPGSGNTIYF
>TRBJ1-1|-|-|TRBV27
TGTGCCAGCAGTTTATGGGGCGGAAAGAACACTGAAGCTTTCTTT
CASSLWGGKNTEAFF
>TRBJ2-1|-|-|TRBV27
TGTGCCAGCAGCCCCCTGACTAGAACGAAGGGTAATGAGCAGTTCTTC
CASSPLTRTKGNEQFF
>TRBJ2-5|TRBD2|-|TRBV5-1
TGCGCCAGCAGCCCGGGGGGAGAAGAGACCCAGTACTTC
CASSPGGEETQYF
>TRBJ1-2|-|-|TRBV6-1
TGTGCCAGCAGTGAACGTGCTAGAGATGGCTACACCTTC
CASSERARDGYTF
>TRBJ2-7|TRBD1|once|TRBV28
TGTGCCAGCAGTCGGCGGCAGGGGGCTTACTTC
CASSRRQGAYF
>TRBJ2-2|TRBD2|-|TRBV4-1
TGCGCCAGCAGCCCGAGGGGCCTAGCGGCGAACACCGGGGAGCTGTTTTTT
CASSPRGLAANTGELFF
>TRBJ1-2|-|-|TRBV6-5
TGTGCCAGCACCCCAGGGCCCTATGGCTACACCTTC
CASTPGPYGYTF